Below, one T cell receptor (beta chain) is given with its context. The sample belongs to a study of shared clonotypes between healthy human individuals. It was at deep level that the assay was run. The authors split each subset's genomic DNA evenly across several immunoSEQ plates. Measured with immunoSEQ multiplex PCR; TCRdb has only the in-frame clones, and not every one. The sample holds 400,000 to 600,000 clones, 60% to 80% seen once. Germline-derived CDR1 and CDR2 are SNHLY and FYNNEI. V lost 5 bases to trimming and J lost 2 bases, with 17 bases between them. CDR3 length equals 16 residues. Those who donated, Caucasian adults without exception, all lived in Nashville, Tennessee.

What was sequenced was PBMCs. The TCR was taken from a middle-aged woman in good health. Some clones in this sample may be carry-over from other donors' samples. The chain links TRBV2 to TRBJ2-3, with D possibly being TRBD1 (5 bases). CDR3 in amino acids: CASSPLSIGATDTQYF. CDR3 nucleotide sequence: TGTGCCAGCAGTCCTCTTTCTATAGGGGCCACAGATACGCAGTATTTT.